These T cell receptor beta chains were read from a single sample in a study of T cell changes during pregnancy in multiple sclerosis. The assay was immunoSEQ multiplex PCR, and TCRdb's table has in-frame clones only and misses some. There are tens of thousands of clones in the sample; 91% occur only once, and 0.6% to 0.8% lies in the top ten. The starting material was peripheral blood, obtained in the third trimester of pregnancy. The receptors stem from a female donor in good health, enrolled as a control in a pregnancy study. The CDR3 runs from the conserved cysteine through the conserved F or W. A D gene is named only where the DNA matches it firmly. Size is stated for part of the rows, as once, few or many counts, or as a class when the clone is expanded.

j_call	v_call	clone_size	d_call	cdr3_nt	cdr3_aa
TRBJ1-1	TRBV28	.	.	TGTGCCACCATTGGGGGCATCACTGAAGCTTTCTTT	CATIGGITEAFF
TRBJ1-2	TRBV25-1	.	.	TGTGCCAGCGGGGCGGATCCTAACTATGGCTACACCTTC	CASGADPNYGYTF
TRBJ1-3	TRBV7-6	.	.	TGTGCCAGCAGCTCCCCTTGGCAGGGAAGCTCTGGAAACACCATATATTTT	CASSSPWQGSSGNTIYF
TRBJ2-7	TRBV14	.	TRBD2	TGTGCCAGCAGCCAAGAGCTAGCGGGGGGAAAGCAGTACTTC	CASSQELAGGKQYF
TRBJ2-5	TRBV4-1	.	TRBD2	TGCGCCAGCAGCCAAGATCGCACTAGCGGGGGGCCCGGTCGGGTAGAGACCCAGTACTTC	CASSQDRTSGGPGRVETQYF
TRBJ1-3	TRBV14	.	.	TGTGCCAGCAGCCGTTTACGGGGAAACACCATATATTTT	CASSRLRGNTIYF
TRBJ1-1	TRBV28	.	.	TGTGCCAGCATCAAACACAAAGGGTCGAGGGCTGAAGCTTTCTTT	CASIKHKGSRAEAFF
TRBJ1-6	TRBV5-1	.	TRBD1	TGCGCCAGCAGCTTGGCCAGACAGGGGAGCTCCTATAATTCACCCCTCCACTTT	CASSLARQGSSYNSPLHF
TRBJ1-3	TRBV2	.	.	TGTGCCAGCAGCGAGCGGGGTCCTCACTCTACTGGAAACACCATATATTTT	CASSERGPHSTGNTIYF
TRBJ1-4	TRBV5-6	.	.	TGTGCCAGCAGCAGCCCGTGGGGGGGGAATGAAAAACTGTTTTTT	CASSSPWGGNEKLFF
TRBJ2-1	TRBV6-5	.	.	TGTGCCAGCAGTTACTCGGTCTCCTTGGAGGATGAGCAGTTCTTC	CASSYSVSLEDEQFF
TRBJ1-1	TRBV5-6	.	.	TGTGCCAGCACTACCCTAGGCAGGGGTCGTACTGAAGCTTTCTTT	CASTTLGRGRTEAFF
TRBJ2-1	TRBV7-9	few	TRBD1	TGTGCCAGCAGCTCCGACAGGGGCTGGGGCAATGAGCAGTTCTTC	CASSSDRGWGNEQFF
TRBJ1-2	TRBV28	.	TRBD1	TGTGCCAGCAGCCCGGGACAGTTATATGGCTACACCTTC	CASSPGQLYGYTF
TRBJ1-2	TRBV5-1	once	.	TGCGCCAGCAGCCCGGGGGGAGTGGAATCTGTTGCCTATGGCTACACCTTC	CASSPGGVESVAYGYTF
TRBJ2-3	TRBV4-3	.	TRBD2	TGCGCCAGCAGCCAGTGGACTAGCGGGTTGTCAGATACGCAGTATTTT	CASSQWTSGLSDTQYF
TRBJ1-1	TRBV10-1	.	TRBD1	TGCGCCAGCAGTAACTCTGGACAGGGGAAGGTGAACACTGAAGCTTTCTTT	CASSNSGQGKVNTEAFF
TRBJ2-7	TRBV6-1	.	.	TGTGCCAGCAGTGAGTTAGCCTACGAGCAGTACTTC	CASSELAYEQYF
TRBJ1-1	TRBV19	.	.	TGTGCCAGTAGGGAGCCAAACACTGAAGCTTTCTTT	CASREPNTEAFF
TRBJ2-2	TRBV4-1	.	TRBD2	TGCGCCAGCAGCCAAGTGGCTAGCGGGAGTTGGGAGCTGTTTTTT	CASSQVASGSWELFF
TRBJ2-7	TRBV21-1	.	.	TGTGCCAGCAGCAAGACAGGGCAATACTACGAGCAGTACTTC	CASSKTGQYYEQYF
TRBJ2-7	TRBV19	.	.	TGTGCCAGTAGTATACGACACGACCGGTACGAGCAGTACTTC	CASSIRHDRYEQYF
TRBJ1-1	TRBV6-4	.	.	TGTGCCAGCAGCAGGGTTTCAGGGGATCGGGTGAACACTGAAGCTTTCTTT	CASSRVSGDRVNTEAFF
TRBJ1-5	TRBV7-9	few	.	TGTGCCAGCAGCTTAGGGGCTGGTGATAGCAATCAGCCCCAGCATTTT	CASSLGAGDSNQPQHF
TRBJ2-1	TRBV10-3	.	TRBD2	TGTGCCATCAGGATCACTAGCGGTGACTCCTACAATGAGCAGTTCTTC	CAIRITSGDSYNEQFF
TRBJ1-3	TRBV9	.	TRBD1	TGTGCCAGCAGCCCACGGACAGGGGAGGGAAACACCATATATTTT	CASSPRTGEGNTIYF
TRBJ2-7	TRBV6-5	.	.	TGTGCCAGCAGTTACTCTCGGCGGGACGAGCAGTACTTC	CASSYSRRDEQYF
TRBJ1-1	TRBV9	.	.	TGTGCCAGCAGCTACAGTGGTTACGAAGCTTTCTTT	CASSYSGYEAFF
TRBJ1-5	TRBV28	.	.	TGTGCCAGCAGCCTACCCAATCAGCCCCAGCATTTT	CASSLPNQPQHF
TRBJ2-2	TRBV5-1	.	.	TGCGCCAGCAGCTCCCTGGAGGGGTACACCGGGGAGCTGTTTTTT	CASSSLEGYTGELFF
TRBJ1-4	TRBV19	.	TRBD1	TGTGCCAGTACTCCGGGACAGGGGGGTGAAAAACTGTTTTTT	CASTPGQGGEKLFF
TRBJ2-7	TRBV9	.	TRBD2	TGTGCCAGCAGCGTAGAAGCGGGAGGCTCCTACGAGCAGTACTTC	CASSVEAGGSYEQYF
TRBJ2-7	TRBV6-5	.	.	TGTGCCAGCAGTTACTCAAGGGTCGGGACTCCGTACGAGCAGTACTTC	CASSYSRVGTPYEQYF
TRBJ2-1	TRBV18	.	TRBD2	TGTGCCAGCTCACGGGCGGGAGCCGCCTACAATGAGCAGTTCTTC	CASSRAGAAYNEQFF
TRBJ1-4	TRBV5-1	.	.	TGCGCCAGCAGCTTGGCACGGGGAGGGGATGAAAAACTGTTTTTT	CASSLARGGDEKLFF
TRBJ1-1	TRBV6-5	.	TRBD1	TGTGCCAGCTGGACAGGGGGCACTGAAGCTTTCTTT	CASWTGGTEAFF
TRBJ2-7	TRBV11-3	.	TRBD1	TGTGCCAGCAGCTTACAGGGGGCGCTTGGTGACGAGCAGTACTTC	CASSLQGALGDEQYF
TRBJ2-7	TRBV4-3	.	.	TGCGCCAGCAGCCAAGGGCAACAGCTCTACGAGCAGTACTTC	CASSQGQQLYEQYF
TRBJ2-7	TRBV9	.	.	TGTGCCAGCAGCGTAGCTCGTGAGGAGCAGTACTTC	CASSVAREEQYF
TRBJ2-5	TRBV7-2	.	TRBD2	TGTGCCAGCAGCACAGGACTAGCGGTGGAGACCCAGTACTTC	CASSTGLAVETQYF
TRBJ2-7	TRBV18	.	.	TGTGCCAGCTCACCGGGTCACGGAGCCTACGAGCAGTACTTC	CASSPGHGAYEQYF
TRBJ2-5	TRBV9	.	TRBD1	TGTGCCAGCAGCGTCGGGACAGGACAAGAGACCCAGTACTTC	CASSVGTGQETQYF
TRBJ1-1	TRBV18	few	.	TGTGCCAGCTCACCACCGACAGTGAAGAACACTGAAGCTTTCTTT	CASSPPTVKNTEAFF
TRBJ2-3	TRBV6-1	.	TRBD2	TGTGCCAGCTTAACACTAGCGGGGGGGCCAAATACGCAGTATTTT	CASLTLAGGPNTQYF
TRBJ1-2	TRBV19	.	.	TGTGCCAGTAGTATAGATTATTGGGCACCCTCGAGCTACACCTTC	CASSIDYWAPSSYTF
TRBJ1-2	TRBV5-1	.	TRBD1	TGCGCCAGCAGCTGGCCGGGACAGGACTATGGCTACACCTTC	CASSWPGQDYGYTF
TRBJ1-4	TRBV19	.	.	TGTGCCAGTAGTATCTACAGGAAGGGAGAAAAACTGTTTTTT	CASSIYRKGEKLFF